This T cell receptor (beta chain) was profiled in a study of a mutant IDH1 vaccine in newly diagnosed glioma. Clones were sequenced by immunoSEQ multiplex PCR, and TCRdb holds only the in-frame ones, with some missing. The sample has tens of thousands of clones, roughly 90% seen once. V was clipped by 5 bases and J by 2 bases; unmatched bases: 7. This CDR3 contains 14 residues. From germline, CDR1 is GTSNPN and CDR2 SVGIG (reference sequence). Points on this clone: The antigen is not known.

Described time point: week 11, during vaccination. Each vaccine dose was 300 ug of mutant IDH1 20-mer peptide, with topical imiquimod. This rearrangement joins TRBV30 to TRBJ2-7; 9 nucleotides align to TRBD1. This receptor was taken from a man younger than 30 with glioma. This specimen consisted of PBMCs, obtained from a glioma patient whose treatment included an IDH1 peptide vaccine. This CDR3 is CAWVQDRGAYEQYF. In DNA, the CDR3 is TGTGCCTGGGTTCAAGACAGGGGGGCCTACGAGCAGTACTTC. Drawing the rest from reference TRBV30 and TRBJ2-7, the complete variable domain is SQTIHQWPATLVQPVGSPLSLECTVEGTSNPNLYWYRQAAGRGLQLLFYSVGIGQISSEVPQNLSASRPQDRQFILSSKKLLLSDSGFYLCAWVQDRGAYEQYFGPGTRLTVT.